This T cell receptor (beta chain) derives from a study of blood T cell repertoires in COVID-19 (dated by TCRdb to the early 2020s). Study-wide context: Samples covering the acute and convalescent phases of COVID-19 were provided by collaborators in the United States, Italy and Spain. Subjects who had been exposed to COVID-19, were actively infected with it, or had recovered from it provided the deeply sampled blood TCRbeta repertoires that made up the dataset. The samples were drawn from the first 160 participants of the ongoing ImmuneRACE study and from roughly 1,300 subjects provided by 6 global collaborators. The repertoires were released in a freely available public database intended as a resource for research on the immune response to SARS-CoV-2. The material from the prospective study consisted of cDNA or gDNA derived from T cells, B-cell-depleted T cells, or PBMCs. Sample metadata almost always included a de-identified subject ID, COVID-19 status, age in years and sex. HLA class I and class II types, where available, came from metadata supplied by the sample provider rather than from assay-based typing.

A word on this clone: Its binding antigen is unknown. No base qualities exist here, and no much larger clone lies one base off it.

Relative to germline, V is missing 5 bases and J is missing 6 bases, with 6 bases of the junction outside any gene match. CDR1 and CDR2 were assigned from the germline V gene (reference sequence) as SEHNR and FQNEAQ. From its cysteine to its phenylalanine, the CDR3 spans 15 amino acids. Kept here is only the CDR3 DNA, which spans 45 bases and is read in frame from base 1. On the study overall, not on this receptor specifically: Clinical and demographic metadata were provided uncurated, with the amount varying by source and participant.

Samples from volunteer blood donors who had recovered from COVID-19 were contributed by a second Seattle source. The collaborating institutions used their own protocols to collect whole blood in K2EDTA tubes. For TCRbeta analysis, collaborators shipped samples in one of three forms: frozen whole blood, isolated PBMCs, or DNA extracted from either of those sample types. TCRbeta CDR3 regions were amplified from genomic DNA using the immunoSEQ Assay, a bias-controlled multiplex PCR. Under the source paper's analysis protocol: The number of nucleated cells in each sample was estimated by amplification of reference gene primers within the assay. Sequence reads were collapsed and filtered to measure the absolute abundance of every unique TCRbeta CDR3 rearrangement. For each sample, productive Simpson clonality was calculated by taking the square root of Simpson's diversity index across productive rearrangements. Held by TCRdb, this immuneACCESS table contains in-frame sequences only and omits some clones. Under half of the omission traces to an unresolved V gene where checked; the cause of the rest is unknown. Clone size and V and J calls were adopted from that table, with D and trimming inferred from the DNA. The sample data list about 260,000 clones, and around nine tenths of these were observed just once. The leading ten clones occupy about 10% of the sample.

Rearrangement joined TRBV7-9 to TRBJ2-4; 11 middle bases align to TRBD2. The sequence was collected from a man aged 40-55 years who had recovered from COVID-19. Sequencing was done on a sample of peripheral blood. The CDR3 in this case is CASSRGLADLNIQYF. The DNA is TGTGCCAGCAGCAGGGGACTAGCGGACTTAAACATTCAGTACTTC. Reference TRBV7-9 and TRBJ2-4 proteins supply the regions before and after the CDR3; the full variable domain is: DTGVSQNPRHKITKRGQNVTFRCDPISEHNRLYWYRQTLGQGPEFLTYFQNEAQLEKSRLLSDRFSAERPKGSFSTLEIQRTEQGDSAMYLCASSRGLADLNIQYFGAGTRLSVL.